The 21 T cell receptor beta chains given below trace back to one sample, sequenced in a study of T cell repertoires in cytomegalovirus infection. The antigens of these receptors remain unknown. Via MiXCR, TCRdb re-called the reads, giving one row per CDR3 protein. Of hundreds of thousands of distinct CDR3 sequences listed, almost 30% are singletons. The sequenced sample was cultured PBMCs, obtained from culture after CMV antigen stimulation. Receptor source: a human donor in good health (CMV status not recorded). Some clones in this sample may be carry-over from other donors' samples.

This clonotype has only a few counts. Here the CDR3 reads CSVVSGLLAGVWNEQFF. CDR3 nucleotides: TGCAGCGTTGTCTCCGGGTTACTAGCGGGAGTATGGAATGAGCAGTTCTTC. The chain carries TRBV29-1 and TRBJ2-1; TRBD2 matches 11 bases. Germline V gene data show CDR1 as SQVTM and CDR2 as ANQGSEA. This CDR3 has 17 amino acids. V gave up 4 bases and J gave up 7 bases; unmatched junction bases: 15.

A few counts support this clonotype. The chain recombines TRBV7-6 with TRBJ1-5; TRBD1 is a possible D gene (6 bases). The length of the CDR3 is 15 residues. V lost 5 bases, J lost 1 base, and 12 bases lay in between. The germline V gene has CDR1 SGHVS and CDR2 FNYEAQ. The chain's CDR3 is CASSPQGTSNQPQHF. CDR3 DNA: TGTGCCAGCAGCCCCCAGGGGACAAGCAATCAGCCCCAGCATTTT.

This clonotype was recorded many times. The rearrangement links TRBV7-9 to TRBJ2-2; possibly TRBD1 for D (6 bases). CDR1 is SEHNR and CDR2 is FQNEAQ in the germline V gene (reference sequence). V lost 6 bases and J lost 2, with 16 bases in between. The CDR3 totals 16 residues. The CDR3 loop reads CASRLPDRFNTGELFF. The CDR3 DNA sequence: TGTGCCAGCAGGCTACCCGACAGGTTCAACACCGGGGAGCTGTTTTTT.

V and J are TRBV9 and TRBJ2-3; D is possibly TRBD2 (7 bases). Trimming stripped 0 bases from V and 6 bases from J, with 20 bases between. The CDR3 covers 17 residues. Germline V gene data show CDR1 as SGDLS and CDR2 as YYNGEE. The chain's CDR3 is CASSVDPWRGRGDTQYF. In DNA, the CDR3 is TGTGCCAGCAGCGTAGATCCTTGGCGGGGGCGCGGGGATACGCAGTATTTT.

This clonotype was counted only a few times. An end of the junction differs from the germline gene, which may be a read error. The chain is built from TRBV7-2 and TRBJ2-1; maybe TRBD2 (6 bases). Germline loops: CDR1 SGHTA, CDR2 FQGNSA. The CDR3 is 13 amino acids. The CDR3 region is CASSIAGRDEQFF. CDR3 nucleotide sequence: TGTGCCAGCAGCATAGCCGGGAGAGATGAGCAGTTCTTC.

The V call is TRBV20-1, the J call TRBJ2-1; maybe TRBD2 (6 bases). CDR1 DFQATT and CDR2 SNEGSKA come from the germline V gene (reference sequence). CDR3 length: 14 amino acids. With 5 bases removed from V and 4 bases from J, the gap between germline ends came to 15 bases. The CDR3 DNA is TGCAGTGCTCCCCGGGACTCCATGTACAATGAGCAGTTCTTC. This sequence encodes CSAPRDSMYNEQFF.

The V and J genes are TRBV2 and TRBJ2-3; perhaps TRBD2 as D (5 bases). Trimming took off 8 bases at V and 4 bases at J, with 13 bases between the two ends. CDR3 length equals 13 residues. The germline V gene has CDR1 SNHLY and CDR2 FYNNEI. The CDR3 spells CASEGQSPDTQYF. The CDR3 DNA is TGTGCCAGCGAGGGTCAGAGCCCAGATACGCAGTATTTT.

This sequence joins TRBV5-8 and TRBJ2-2; 8 bases agree with TRBD1. CDR1 and CDR2 (germline): SGHTS, YDEGEE. The J segment lost 5 bases and the V segment lost 4 bases, leaving 10 bases of the junction unmatched. The CDR3 spans 16 residues. As DNA, the CDR3 is TGTGCCAGCAGCCTAGACAGGGGCGGCGGGACCGGGGAGCTGTTTTTT. Translating gives CASSLDRGGGTGELFF.

This clonotype was counted ten times or more. The chain carries TRBV30 and TRBJ2-1; no reliable D call. The CDR3 is 14 amino acids. Between the trimmed V and J ends, which lost 4 bases and 14 bases, there was a span of 24 bases. Looked up from germline, CDR1 is GTSNPN and CDR2 is SVGIG (reference sequence). For the CDR3, the DNA is TGTGCCTGGACCTCCGAACCCGAGTTGCCTCCCAAGTTCTTC. Its translation is CAWTSEPELPPKFF.

The rearrangement joins TRBV20-1 to TRBJ1-2, with a weak D call TRBD1 (5 bases). The V and J ends lost 6 bases and 8 bases respectively, with 25 bases between them. The CDR3 runs to 15 residues. Germline CDR1 and CDR2: DFQATT and SNEGSKA (reference sequence). CDR3 sequence: CSAPRDGRSRRGYTF. CDR3 coding DNA: TGCAGTGCCCCTCGGGACGGCCGATCCCGAAGGGGCTACACCTTC.

This clonotype was observed a handful of times. The V call is TRBV7-9, the J call TRBJ2-1, with 9 bases matching TRBD2. In germline, CDR1 is SEHNR, CDR2 FQNEAQ (reference sequence). The CDR3 has 14 residues. Unmatched junction bases numbered 11, after V lost 5 bases and J lost 12 bases. In nucleotides, the CDR3 is TGTGCCAGCAGCCAGACTAGCGGATCCGTTGTGCAGTTCTTC. This encodes CASSQTSGSVVQFF.

This clonotype occurred many times. The rearrangement joins TRBV2 to TRBJ2-2; D not certain. The V end lost 4 bases, the J end lost 7 bases, and 10 bases lay between the germline ends. This CDR3 contains 13 residues. Germline values: CDR1 SNHLY, CDR2 FYNNEI. CDR3 sequence (DNA): TGTGCCAGCAGTGGAAGCGAAAACGGGGAGCTGTTTTTT. Encoded protein: CASSGSENGELFF.

V gene TRBV27 combines with J gene TRBJ1-1, with D hard to call. Trimming pared 6 bases from V and 11 bases from J, leaving 13 bases between. CDR3 length: 11 residues. The V gene's germline CDR1 is MNHEY and CDR2 SMNVEV (reference sequence). The CDR3 loop reads CASSLDLGAFF. CDR3 in DNA: TGTGCCAGCAGCTTAGACCTTGGGGCTTTCTTT.

This clonotype was counted only a few times. The chain couples TRBV12-3 or TRBV12-4 to TRBJ2-5; 10 nucleotides match TRBD2. This CDR3 has 15 residues. Trimming at V came to 4 bases and at J to 3 bases, leaving 5 bases not matched to a gene. The CDR3 DNA is TGTGCCAGCAGTTATTCCAGCGGGAGGGAAGAGACCCAGTACTTC. The encoded protein is CASSYSSGREETQYF.

The V and J genes are TRBV7-3 and TRBJ2-1, with 11 bases aligning to TRBD2. Germline V lookup: CDR1 SGHTA, CDR2 FQGTGA. After removal of 5 bases from V and 9 bases from J, the junction contained 9 bases not matched to a gene. The CDR3 covers 15 residues. CDR3 amino acids: CASSHSGGANLEQFF. CDR3 coding DNA: TGTGCCAGCAGCCATAGCGGGGGGGCCAATCTTGAGCAGTTCTTC.

V and J are TRBV20-1 and TRBJ2-4, with D perhaps TRBD1 (6 bases). Deletions cut 0 bases from V and 3 bases from J, with 24 bases between. Germline values: CDR1 DFQATT, CDR2 SNEGSKA (reference sequence). The length of the CDR3 is 19 residues. CDR3 bases: TGCAGTGCTAGAGATCCCGCCAGGGGCTTCTCCAGGTTCAAAAACATTCAGTACTTC. As protein: CSARDPARGFSRFKNIQYF.

The sample holds a few counts of this clonotype. The gene calls are TRBV12-3 or TRBV12-4 and TRBJ1-1, with D possibly matching TRBD1 (5 bases). The CDR3 is made up of 14 amino acids. V dropped 6 bases and J dropped 1 base, with 12 bases sitting between them. CDR3 loop: CASSPGRGNTEAFF. The DNA of the CDR3 is TGTGCCAGCAGCCCGGGAAGGGGGAACACTGAAGCTTTCTTT.

This clonotype was observed a single time. The gene calls are TRBV15 and TRBJ2-3, with 9 bases matching TRBD1. The CDR3 length is 16 residues. V lost 7 bases, J lost 4 bases, and 12 bases stayed unmatched. CDR1 and CDR2 (germline): LNHNV, YYDKDF (reference sequence). The CDR3 DNA sequence: TGTGCCACCACTCAGCCGGGACAGGGATTCGCAGATACGCAGTATTTT. It specifies CATTQPGQGFADTQYF.

The gene calls are TRBV18 and TRBJ2-1; no reliable D call. This CDR3 comprises 16 residues. CDR1 and CDR2 (germline): KGHSH, LQKENI. Deletions cut 3 bases from V and 0 bases from J, with 12 bases between. The chain's CDR3 is CASSPQASSSYNEQFF. For the CDR3, the DNA is TGTGCCAGCTCACCCCAGGCCTCCAGCTCCTACAATGAGCAGTTCTTC.

This clonotype was counted at least ten times. The chain combines TRBV7-2 with TRBJ2-1, with 7 bases aligning to TRBD2. J was trimmed by 3 bases and V by 5 bases; bases with no gene match: 4. Per the germline V gene, CDR1 is SGHTA and CDR2 is FQGNSA. This CDR3 comprises 14 residues. For the CDR3, the DNA is TGTGCCAGCAGCGGGGGGGGACTCTACAATGAGCAGTTCTTC. Its protein is CASSGGGLYNEQFF.

The V call is TRBV28, the J call TRBJ2-2; 8 nucleotides match TRBD1. The CDR3 is 16 residues long. Trimming took 4 bases from V and 4 from J; bases not matched to a gene: 8. CDR1 is MDHEN and CDR2 is SYDVKM in the germline V gene. CDR3 loop: CASSSGWTGITGELFF. CDR3 sequence (DNA): TGTGCCAGCAGTTCGGGATGGACAGGGATCACCGGGGAGCTGTTTTTT. The whole variable domain, filled in from reference TRBV28 and TRBJ2-2, reads DVKVTQSSRYLVKRTGEKVFLECVQDMDHENMFWYRQDPGLGLRLIYFSYDVKMKEKGDIPEGYSVSREKKERFSLILESASTNQTSMYLCASSSGWTGITGELFFGEGSRLTVL.